One and the same sample provided the 3 T cell receptor beta chains below, sequenced in a study of T cell repertoires in cytomegalovirus infection. TCRdb ran MiXCR on the reads and lists one entry per CDR3 protein. The repertoire includes under 350,000 distinct CDR3 sequences, around 9.5% of them detected once, and 3.5% to 4.5% sits in the top ten. The specimen was PBMCs. The origin of the receptors is a human donor in good health (CMV status not recorded). Some clones in this sample may be carry-over from other donors' samples.

The sample holds a few counts of this clonotype. This sequence joins TRBV6-1 and TRBJ1-5; 8 nucleotides match TRBD1. The CDR3 covers 16 residues. V was pared by 5 bases and J by 9 bases, with 15 bases of the junction left unmatched. Germline V CDR1 and CDR2: MNHNS, SASEGT. The CDR3 here is CASSQTRTGGDRPQHF. CDR3 in DNA: TGTGCCAGCAGTCAGACAAGAACAGGGGGGGACCGGCCCCAGCATTTT.

The V call is TRBV28, the J call TRBJ2-2, with D uncertain. The germline V gene has CDR1 MDHEN and CDR2 SYDVKM. The CDR3 runs to 15 residues. Trimming took off 5 bases at V and 2 bases at J, with 12 bases between the two ends. In DNA form, the CDR3 reads TGTGCCAGCAGTGCACCAGGTCCTAACACCGGGGAGCTGTTTTTT. It specifies CASSAPGPNTGELFF.

This clonotype was observed many times. This chain links TRBV4-1 with TRBJ2-3; 7 nucleotides line up with TRBD2. CDR1 MGHRA and CDR2 YSYEKL come from the germline V gene. The junction had 7 bases not matched to a gene; V was cut back by 3 bases and J by 4 bases. CDR3 size: 15 residues. The CDR3 sequence is CASSQTSTQADTQYF. In DNA form, the CDR3 reads TGCGCCAGCAGCCAGACTAGCACCCAGGCAGATACGCAGTATTTT.